The present T cell receptor (beta chain) was sequenced within a study of blood T cell repertoires in COVID-19. Study at large: Nucleic acid was either cDNA or gDNA, and it came from T cells, B-cell-depleted T cells, or PBMCs.

The CDR3 totals 16 residues. Trimming took off 4 bases at V and 1 base at J, with 17 bases between the two ends. In germline, CDR1 is SGHNT, CDR2 YYREEE (reference sequence). Per the original methods: Nucleated cell number was recorded as an estimate derived from reference gene primer amplification. TCRdb's copy holds only in-frame clones and misses some; the assay was immunoSEQ multiplex PCR. V, J and clone size reflect that table, while D and trimming were determined from the DNA. Of 120,000 to 150,000 clones listed, almost 85% are singletons. Assignments of participants to cohorts depended upon their own reported clinical history.

The chain employs TRBV5-4 and TRBJ1-1; tentative D call: TRBD1 (5 bases). The receptor's source is a man in his forties or fifties with acute COVID-19. Sequenced material: PBMCs or T cells enriched from blood (not recorded which). The CDR3 coding sequence is TGTGCCAGCAGCCCGGACACGAGAATGGCGAACACTGAAGCTTTCTTT. Amino acid sequence: CASSPDTRMANTEAFF.